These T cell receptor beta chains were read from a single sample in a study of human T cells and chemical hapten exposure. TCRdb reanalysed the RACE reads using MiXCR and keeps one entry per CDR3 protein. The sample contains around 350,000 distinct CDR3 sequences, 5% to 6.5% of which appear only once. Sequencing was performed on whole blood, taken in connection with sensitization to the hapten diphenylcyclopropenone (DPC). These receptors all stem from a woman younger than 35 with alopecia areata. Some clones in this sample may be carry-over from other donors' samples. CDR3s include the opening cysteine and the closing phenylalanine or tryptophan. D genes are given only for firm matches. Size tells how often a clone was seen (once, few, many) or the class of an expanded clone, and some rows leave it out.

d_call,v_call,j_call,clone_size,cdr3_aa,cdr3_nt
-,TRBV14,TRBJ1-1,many,CASSQDGSYTEAFF,TGTGCCAGCAGCCAAGATGGATCCTACACTGAAGCTTTCTTT
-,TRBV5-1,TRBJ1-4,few,CASSLDRDEKLFF,TGCGCCAGCAGCTTGGACAGGGACGAAAAACTGTTTTTT
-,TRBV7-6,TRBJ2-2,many,CASTLGSAGELFF,TGTGCCAGTACTCTAGGTTCGGCCGGGGAGCTGTTTTTT
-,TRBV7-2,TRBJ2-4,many,CASSFEAKNIQYF,TGTGCCAGCAGCTTCGAGGCCAAAAACATTCAGTACTTC
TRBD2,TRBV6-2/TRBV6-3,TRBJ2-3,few,CASSTSLDVGLGPSDTQYF,TGTGCCAGCAGTACCTCCCTCGACGTGGGACTAGGCCCCTCAGATACGCAGTATTTT
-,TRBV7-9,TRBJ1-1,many,CASSSASTEAFF,TGTGCCAGCAGCTCCGCGAGCACTGAAGCTTTCTTT
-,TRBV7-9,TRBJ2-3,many,CASSSRDRTDTQYF,TGTGCCAGCAGCTCCCGGGACCGCACAGATACGCAGTATTTT
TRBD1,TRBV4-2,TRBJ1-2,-,CASSQETGAGGYTF,TGTGCCAGCAGCCAAGAGACAGGGGCCGGGGGCTACACCTTC
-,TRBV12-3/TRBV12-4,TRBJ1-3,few,CASTSRYSGNTIYF,TGTGCCAGCACCTCCCGATACTCTGGAAACACCATATATTTT
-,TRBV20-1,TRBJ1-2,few,CSASSGRPEAHF,TGCAGTGCCTCAAGTGGGCGGCCGGAGGCCCACTTC
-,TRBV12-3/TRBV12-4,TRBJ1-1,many,CASSLGNTEAFF,TGTGCCAGCAGCTTAGGGAACACTGAAGCTTTCTTT
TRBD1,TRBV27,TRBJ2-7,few,CASSIRRQGRYPYEQYF,TGTGCCAGCAGTATAAGACGACAGGGACGGTACCCTTACGAGCAGTACTTC
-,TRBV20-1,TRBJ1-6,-,CSAAWGMGDSPLHF,TGCAGTGCTGCCTGGGGAATGGGGGATTCACCCCTCCACTTT
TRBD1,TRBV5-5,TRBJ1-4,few,CASRTGVGNEKLFF,TGTGCCAGCAGAACAGGGGTGGGTAATGAAAAACTGTTTTTT
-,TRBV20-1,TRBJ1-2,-,CSAYAGSNYGYTF,TGCAGTGCTTACGCAGGGTCGAACTATGGCTACACCTTC
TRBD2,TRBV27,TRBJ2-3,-,CASSLRGLAGGPGDTQYF,TGTGCCAGCAGTTTAAGGGGACTAGCGGGGGGGCCCGGAGATACGCAGTATTTT
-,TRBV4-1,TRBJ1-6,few,CASSRGEGNSPLHF,TGCGCCAGCAGCAGGGGCGAGGGTAATTCACCCCTCCACTTT
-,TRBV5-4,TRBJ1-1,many,CASSSELNTEAFF,TGTGCCAGCAGCTCAGAGTTGAACACTGAAGCTTTCTTT
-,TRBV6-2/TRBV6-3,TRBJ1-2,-,CASSYMMYGGYTF,TGTGCCAGCAGTTACATGATGTATGGCGGCTACACCTTC
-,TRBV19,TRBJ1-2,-,CASRPRGVLVYGYTF,TGTGCCAGTAGACCCAGGGGAGTTCTGGTCTATGGCTACACCTTC
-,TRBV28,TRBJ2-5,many,CASSFTGQETQYF,TGTGCCAGCAGTTTCACAGGTCAAGAGACCCAGTACTTC
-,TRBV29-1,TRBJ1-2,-,CSVEDRRQNDGYTF,TGCAGCGTTGAAGATCGGCGGCAGAATGATGGCTACACCTTC
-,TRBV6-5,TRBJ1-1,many,CASSRGRTEAFF,TGTGCCAGCAGTAGGGGTCGAACTGAAGCTTTCTTT
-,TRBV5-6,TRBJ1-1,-,CASSLGVSEAFF,TGTGCCAGCAGCTTGGGGGTCAGTGAAGCTTTCTTT